This note documents a single T cell receptor (beta chain) sequence. This record belongs to a study of blood T cell repertoires in COVID-19. Across the study: Sites in the United States, Italy and Spain provided acute and convalescent COVID-19 samples. Sample material is recorded as cDNA or gDNA derived from T cells, B-cell-depleted T cells, or PBMCs.

How the authors handled the data: By means of reference gene primer amplification, nucleated cell counts were estimated. The protocol was immunoSEQ multiplex PCR, while the TCRdb copy is restricted to in-frame clones and leaves out a portion. V, J and clone size were drawn from that table, and D and trimming were deduced from the DNA. The sample lists 300,000 or so clones; about 82% were seen once. The length of the CDR3 is 14 residues. The V gene's germline CDR1 is SGHNT and CDR2 YYREEE (reference sequence). V lost 0 bases to trimming and J lost 4 bases, with 8 bases between them. Sequencing was carried out using peripheral blood. This clonotype was sampled from a woman aged 50 to 60 with acute or convalescent COVID-19. This chain connects TRBV5-4 to TRBJ2-1; D is perhaps TRBD2 (5 bases). This CDR3 is CASSLGTSYNEQFF. DNA for the CDR3: TGTGCCAGCAGCTTGGGTACTAGTTACAATGAGCAGTTCTTC.